Presented here are 26 T cell receptor beta chains from one specimen sequenced in a study of PD-L1 blockade in urothelial cancer. Time point given: pretreatment peripheral blood. TCRdb keeps only in-frame clones here, not all; method: immunoSEQ multiplex PCR. The sample contains around 63,000 clones, approximately 80% of which appear only once. The sample was PBMCs, taken around atezolizumab (anti-PD-L1) treatment. All receptors come from a man between 65 and 85 years old with urothelial cancer.

The genes are TRBV28 and TRBJ1-5; D unresolved. The V end lost 8 bases, the J end lost 3 bases, and 11 bases lay between the germline ends. The CDR3 has 13 amino acids. CDR1 is MDHEN, CDR2 SYDVKM, per germline. The CDR3 loop is CASSADYNQPQHF. CDR3 nucleotide sequence: TGTGCCAGCTCCGCAGACTACAATCAGCCCCAGCATTTT. Looking up the rest from reference TRBV28 and TRBJ1-5 gives the full variable domain: DVKVTQSSRYLVKRTGEKVFLECVQDMDHENMFWYRQDPGLGLRLIYFSYDVKMKEKGDIPEGYSVSREKKERFSLILESASTNQTSMYLCASSADYNQPQHFGDGTRLSIL.

This chain joins TRBV6-1 and TRBJ2-5; perhaps TRBD2 as D (6 bases). Germline V gene sequence: CDR1 MNHNS, CDR2 SASEGT. This CDR3 spans 15 amino acids. Trimming shortened V by 2 bases and J by 8 bases, and 18 bases separated the two germline ends. The CDR3 protein is CASSEKAGGSGTQYF. The CDR3 DNA follows: TGTGCCAGCAGTGAAAAAGCGGGCGGCTCTGGAACCCAGTACTTC.

This chain joins TRBV28 and TRBJ1-4; D may be TRBD1 (5 bases). The CDR3 runs 15 residues. Trimming took 5 bases from V and 3 from J, leaving 13 bases between them. Per germline, CDR1 MDHEN and CDR2 SYDVKM. The chain's CDR3 is CASSTPRGANEKLFF. CDR3 DNA: TGTGCCAGCAGTACACCTCGGGGGGCTAATGAAAAACTGTTTTTT.

This clone was seen just once. The chain recombines TRBV29-1 with TRBJ1-1, with unresolved D. Trimming took 5 bases from V and 1 from J, leaving 11 bases between them. The CDR3 is 13 amino acids. Germline loops: CDR1 SQVTM, CDR2 ANQGSEA. The CDR3 DNA reads as TGCAGCGTTTCGAACAGCAGGAACACTGAAGCTTTCTTT. Protein product: CSVSNSRNTEAFF.

The rearrangement uses TRBV6-1 and TRBJ2-7; TRBD1 matches 10 bases. From germline, CDR1 is MNHNS and CDR2 SASEGT. J was trimmed by 2 bases and V by 6 bases; bases with no gene match: 4. CDR3 length equals 14 residues. CDR3 sequence reads: CASSRQGATYEQYF. Here the CDR3 DNA reads TGTGCCAGCAGCCGACAGGGGGCCACCTACGAGCAGTACTTC.

The V call is TRBV7-2, the J call TRBJ2-1; 9 bases agree with TRBD2. CDR1 SGHTA and CDR2 FQGNSA come from the germline V gene. The CDR3 runs 15 residues. The V gene end was trimmed by 6 bases and the J gene end by 7 bases; junction bases not matched to a gene: 10. The CDR3 nucleotides read TGTGCCAGCAGTATACTTAGCGGGAGCTGGAATGAGCAGTTCTTC. It translates to CASSILSGSWNEQFF.

The V and J genes are TRBV4-1 and TRBJ1-4, with D possibly being TRBD1 (5 bases). The germline V gene encodes CDR1 MGHRA and CDR2 YSYEKL. V lost 4 bases and J lost 3, with 12 bases in between. The CDR3 is made up of 15 amino acids. The DNA of the CDR3 is TGCGCCAGCAGCCCCCTAGGGGAAGCTAATGAAAAACTGTTTTTT. It yields the protein CASSPLGEANEKLFF.

This chain joins TRBV19 and TRBJ1-2; D uncertain. Germline V CDR1 and CDR2: LNHDA, SQIVND (reference sequence). This CDR3 has 14 amino acids. V was trimmed by 3 bases and J by 5 bases, leaving 13 bases between them. The CDR3 region is CASSIGLGPYGYTF. DNA of the CDR3: TGTGCCAGTAGTATCGGTCTGGGCCCTTATGGCTACACCTTC.

The chain uses TRBV20-1 and TRBJ2-3; D is unresolved. Germline V gene sequence: CDR1 DFQATT, CDR2 SNEGSKA (reference sequence). Trimming pared 8 bases from V and 1 base from J, leaving 7 bases between. The CDR3 runs to 11 residues. The DNA of the CDR3 is TGCAGTACGCAGGGCACAGATACGCAGTATTTT. Protein sequence: CSTQGTDTQYF.

CDR3 sequence (DNA): TGTGCCAGCAGCCACCCCGGGACAGGGACATTCTACGAGCAGTACTTC. Protein product: CASSHPGTGTFYEQYF. The chain carries TRBV16 and TRBJ2-7; 9 bases agree with TRBD1. Germline V CDR1 and CDR2: KGHSY, FQNENV. V was pared by 3 bases and J by 3 bases, with 9 bases of the junction left unmatched. This CDR3 is 16 amino acids long.

V usage is TRBV6-1 and J usage is TRBJ1-5; 7 bases are a match to TRBD1. Germline V gene lookup returns CDR1 MNHNS and CDR2 SASEGT. The CDR3 is 15 residues long. V gave up 4 bases and J gave up 0 bases; unmatched junction bases: 3. The CDR3 loop is CASSGTGYSNQPQHF. The CDR3 DNA reads TGTGCCAGCAGTGGGACAGGTTATAGCAATCAGCCCCAGCATTTT.

The chain links TRBV19 to TRBJ2-1, with D possibly matching TRBD1 (6 bases). The CDR3 loop spans 13 amino acids. From germline, CDR1 is LNHDA and CDR2 SQIVND (reference sequence). Trimming shortened V by 4 bases and J by 10 bases, and 14 bases separated the two germline ends. The CDR3 nucleotides are TGTGCCAGTAGTAACTCCCAGGGGCACGAGCAGTTCTTC. It yields the protein CASSNSQGHEQFF.

V gene TRBV12-5 combines with J gene TRBJ1-5; maybe TRBD1 (6 bases). Deletions cut 6 bases from V and 4 bases from J, with 7 bases between. CDR1 is LGHNT, CDR2 FRNRAP, per germline. The CDR3 spans 12 residues. Written as DNA, the CDR3 is TGTGCTAGTGGCAGGGGAAATCAGCCCCAGCATTTT. This sequence encodes CASGRGNQPQHF. Full variable domain (outside the CDR3, taken from reference TRBV12-5 and TRBJ1-5): DARVTQTPRHKVTEMGQEVTMRCQPILGHNTVFWYRQTMMQGLELLAYFRNRAPLDDSGMPKDRFSAEMPDATLATLKIQPSEPRDSAVYFCASGRGNQPQHFGDGTRLSIL.

The CDR3 sequence is CASSSRRSSGNTIYF. The DNA of the CDR3 is TGTGCCAGCAGCTCCCGACGGAGCTCTGGAAACACCATATATTTT. The gene calls are TRBV7-2 and TRBJ1-3; D unresolved. This CDR3 is built from 15 residues. CDR1 and CDR2 from the germline V gene are SGHTA and FQGNSA. Trimming pared 4 bases from V and 0 bases from J, leaving 10 bases between.

The chain uses TRBV9 and TRBJ1-4; D is ambiguous. Germline assignment: CDR1 SGDLS and CDR2 YYNGEE. CDR3 size: 17 residues. V lost 4 bases, J lost 5 bases, and 21 bases lay in between. The CDR3 loop reads CASSPEGSPSGNEKLFF. The CDR3 DNA sequence: TGTGCCAGCAGCCCAGAGGGCAGCCCATCGGGAAATGAAAAACTGTTTTTT.

The V and J genes are TRBV9 and TRBJ1-1; possibly TRBD1 for D (5 bases). Between the trimmed V and J ends, which lost 3 bases and 1 base, there was a span of 10 bases. Germline values: CDR1 SGDLS, CDR2 YYNGEE. This CDR3 is 14 amino acids long. CDR3 sequence: CASSAEGPNTEAFF. The CDR3 DNA is TGTGCCAGCAGCGCGGAGGGGCCGAACACTGAAGCTTTCTTT.

J is TRBJ2-2 and V is TRBV2, with TRBD2 matching 9 bases. CDR1 is SNHLY, CDR2 FYNNEI, per germline. J was trimmed by 2 bases and V by 11 bases; bases with no gene match: 6. CDR3 size: 14 residues. The CDR3 DNA is TGTGCCGGTATAGCGGGAGTAAACACCGGGGAGCTGTTTTTT. Residues: CAGIAGVNTGELFF.

This chain joins TRBV28 and TRBJ2-7; 14 bases are a match to TRBD2. CDR1 and CDR2 from the germline V gene are MDHEN and SYDVKM. Germline trimming cut 6 bases from V and 6 bases from J; bases unmatched to any gene: 13. The CDR3 is 17 amino acids. CDR3 nucleotides: TGTGCCAGCAGAGTCCCCCCGGGACTAGCGGGAGAAGGCGAGCAGTACTTC. This encodes CASRVPPGLAGEGEQYF.

The J gene is TRBJ2-5, the V gene TRBV4-1; TRBD2 agrees at 7 bases. Germline V gives CDR1 MGHRA, CDR2 YSYEKL. V lost 1 base and J lost 7; bases outside the gene matches: 18. The CDR3 extends over 18 amino acids. CDR3 protein: CASSQGLLAARVGGTQYF. DNA of the CDR3: TGCGCCAGCAGCCAAGGTCTCCTAGCGGCACGAGTTGGTGGGACCCAGTACTTC.

V gene TRBV5-1 combines with J gene TRBJ2-1; 12 bases line up with TRBD2. The germline V gene has CDR1 SGHRS and CDR2 YFSETQ. V was pared by 6 bases and J by 6 bases, with 4 bases of the junction left unmatched. The CDR3 extends over 14 amino acids. CDR3 nucleotides: TGCGCCAGCAAGCTAGCGGGAGGGTTCAATGAGCAGTTCTTC. Encoded protein: CASKLAGGFNEQFF.

The chain combines TRBV5-1 with TRBJ2-5, with no clear D. The length of the CDR3 is 13 residues. V lost 3 bases to trimming and J lost 5 bases, with 11 bases between them. CDR1 and CDR2 from the germline V gene are SGHRS and YFSETQ. The CDR3 DNA is TGCGCCAGCAGCTCGATGTACGAGGAGACCCAGTACTTC. Its protein is CASSSMYEETQYF. The entire variable domain, with the rest obtained from reference TRBV5-1 and TRBJ2-5, is as follows: KAGVTQTPRYLIKTRGQQVTLSCSPISGHRSVSWYQQTPGQGLQFLFEYFSETQRNKGNFPGRFSGRQFSNSRSEMNVSTLELGDSALYLCASSSMYEETQYFGPGTRLLVL.

This clone was detected only a few times. V and J are TRBV18 and TRBJ2-1, with D tentatively TRBD1 (6 bases). Germline V gene data show CDR1 as KGHSH and CDR2 as LQKENI. CDR3 size: 15 residues. The V end lost 2 bases, the J end lost 10 bases, and 18 bases lay between the germline ends. For the CDR3, the DNA is TGTGCCAGCTCACCATTCTCGCAGGGGAGAGTGGAGCAGTTCTTC. Its translation: CASSPFSQGRVEQFF.

The chain employs TRBV7-8 and TRBJ2-5, with D hard to call. The CDR3 is 17 residues long. The V gene lost 0 bases and the J gene lost 0 bases, with 14 bases spanning the gap. Looked up from germline, CDR1 is SGHVS and CDR2 is FQNEAQ. CDR3 sequence reads: CASSLAPPGSYQETQYF. CDR3 DNA: TGTGCCAGCAGCTTAGCCCCTCCCGGTAGTTACCAAGAGACCCAGTACTTC.

This sequence joins TRBV18 and TRBJ2-2; weak D call: TRBD2 (6 bases). V was trimmed by 3 bases and J by 4 bases, leaving 6 bases between them. The germline gives CDR1 KGHSH, CDR2 LQKENI. This CDR3 region has 13 residues. The CDR3: CASSPGGTGELFF. The CDR3 nucleotides read TGTGCCAGCTCACCGGGGGGCACCGGGGAGCTGTTTTTT.

The chain carries TRBV9 and TRBJ2-5, with D perhaps TRBD2 (6 bases). There are 13 residues in the CDR3. CDR1 is SGDLS, CDR2 YYNGEE, per germline. V was clipped by 4 bases and J by 4 bases, with 11 bases between them. In DNA form, the CDR3 reads TGTGCCAGCAGCCCAATGGGGGGAGAGACCCAGTACTTC. Translating gives CASSPMGGETQYF.

The rearrangement joins TRBV10-3 to TRBJ1-2, with 10 bases lining up with TRBD1. Germline V gene sequence: CDR1 ENHRY, CDR2 SYGVKD. Unmatched junction bases numbered 10, after V lost 2 bases and J lost 1 base. This CDR3 has 18 residues. The CDR3 region is CAISEQGQGPAHNYGYTF. The CDR3 bases are TGTGCCATCAGTGAGCAGGGACAGGGGCCAGCGCATAACTATGGCTACACCTTC.